Shown below are 28 T cell receptor beta chains from a single sample sequenced in a study of cytomegalovirus exposure and HLA in healthy donors. PCR employed 60 Vbeta and 13 Jbeta primers. Sequencing used immunoSEQ multiplex PCR; TCRdb keeps in-frame clones, though not all of them. This table lists tens of thousands of clones. Specimen: PBMCs. Receptors originate from a male donor in good health and CMV-seropositive.

This sequence joins TRBV10-1 and TRBJ2-1; 12 bases fit TRBD2. Germline V lookup: CDR1 WNHNN, CDR2 SYGVQD (reference sequence). The CDR3 loop spans 13 amino acids. Trimming removed 10 bases from V and 8 bases from J; junction bases left unmatched: 6. The chain's CDR3 is CAKTSGSFYEQFF. The CDR3 nucleotides are TGCGCCAAGACTAGCGGGAGCTTTTATGAGCAGTTCTTC.

This sequence joins TRBV30 and TRBJ2-3; 7 nucleotides line up with TRBD2. Per the germline V gene, CDR1 is GTSNPN and CDR2 is SVGIG (reference sequence). The CDR3 is 15 amino acids. The V segment lost 1 base and the J segment 5 bases; nucleotides outside the gene matches: 9. The CDR3 spells CAWSATSGVQDTQYF. CDR3 bases: TGTGCCTGGAGTGCGACAAGCGGGGTCCAAGATACGCAGTATTTT.

The chain employs TRBV4-1 and TRBJ1-5; D gene ambiguous. The CDR3 sequence is 13 residues long. Germline CDR1 and CDR2: MGHRA and YSYEKL. V was trimmed by 0 bases and J by 9 bases, leaving 9 bases between them. The CDR3 coding sequence is TGCGCCAGCAGCCAAGATAGCTTCCGGCCCCAGCATTTT. Translation gives CASSQDSFRPQHF.

The chain is built from TRBV30 and TRBJ1-4; possible D gene TRBD1, 5 bases. Trimming shortened V by 5 bases and J by 2 bases, and 24 bases separated the two germline ends. CDR1 and CDR2 from the germline V gene are GTSNPN and SVGIG (reference sequence). There are 18 residues in the CDR3. For the CDR3, the DNA is TGTGCCTGGGGGGGGTCGGCAGGGTGGTTTTCGACTAATGAAAAACTGTTTTTT. Protein product: CAWGGSAGWFSTNEKLFF.

The V call is TRBV5-1, the J call TRBJ1-1; D perhaps matches TRBD1 (6 bases). V lost 2 bases to trimming and J lost 0 bases, with 11 bases between them. This CDR3 is 15 amino acids long. Per germline, CDR1 SGHRS and CDR2 YFSETQ. CDR3 sequence reads: CASSLLTGLNTEAFF. Written as DNA, the CDR3 is TGCGCCAGCAGCTTACTTACAGGGTTGAACACTGAAGCTTTCTTT.

The chain uses TRBV5-1 and TRBJ1-1, with D maybe TRBD1 (5 bases). Germline V CDR1 and CDR2: SGHRS, YFSETQ. The germline V and J ends were trimmed by 4 bases and 3 bases, with 16 bases remaining between them. This CDR3 has 15 residues. The CDR3 is CASSPRRGRYTEAFF. The CDR3 nucleotides read TGCGCCAGCAGCCCAAGACGGGGGAGGTACACTGAAGCTTTCTTT.

This chain links TRBV7-9 with TRBJ2-5; possible D gene TRBD1, 6 bases. The J call may be wrong; the DNA end is better matched by TRBJ2-7. The CDR3 has 16 amino acids. The germline V gene has CDR1 SEHNR and CDR2 FQNEAQ (reference sequence). The CDR3 reads CASSRLQRTAAYEQYF. DNA of the CDR3: TGTGCCAGCAGCCGATTACAACGGACAGCGGCCTACGAGCAGTACTTC.

V gene TRBV10-3 combines with J gene TRBJ2-2, with TRBD1 matching 9 bases. The CDR3 runs to 14 residues. V was pared by 7 bases and J by 4 bases, with 4 bases of the junction left unmatched. Germline V gene data show CDR1 as ENHRY and CDR2 as SYGVKD. This CDR3 reads CAITGQGSTGELFF. The CDR3 DNA reads as TGTGCCATCACGGGACAGGGAAGCACCGGGGAGCTGTTTTTT.

V gene TRBV18 combines with J gene TRBJ2-3, with TRBD2 matching over 8 bases. The junction had 10 bases not matched to a gene; V was cut back by 1 base and J by 1 base. There are 18 residues in the CDR3. The germline gives CDR1 KGHSH, CDR2 LQKENI. CDR3 region: CASSPLNSGAPGTDTQYF. As DNA, the CDR3 is TGTGCCAGCTCACCACTTAATAGCGGGGCCCCGGGCACAGATACGCAGTATTTT.

The chain combines TRBV4-3 with TRBJ2-1, with D tentatively TRBD2 (6 bases). This CDR3 region has 16 residues. The germline V gene encodes CDR1 LGHNA and CDR2 YSLEER. The V end lost 4 bases, the J end lost 1 base, and 14 bases lay between the germline ends. The CDR3 loop is CASSPEEGTSYNEQFF. DNA of the CDR3: TGCGCCAGCAGCCCCGAAGAGGGGACTTCCTACAATGAGCAGTTCTTC.

The V and J genes are TRBV6-5 and TRBJ1-2, with TRBD1 as a possible D gene (6 bases). Per germline, CDR1 MNHEY and CDR2 SVGAGI. V was trimmed by 5 bases and J by 8 bases, leaving 18 bases between them. CDR3 length: 14 amino acids. The CDR3 loop reads CASSPLGGEGGYTF. DNA of the CDR3: TGTGCCAGCAGTCCCTTAGGGGGAGAGGGGGGCTACACCTTC.

This clone is medium-sized (0.01 to 0.1%) by frequency. The genes are TRBV6-5 and TRBJ1-1, with D maybe TRBD1 (6 bases). This CDR3 contains 15 residues. CDR1 and CDR2 (germline): MNHEY, SVGAGI. The V and J ends lost 2 bases and 8 bases respectively, with 18 bases between them. The CDR3 protein is CASSYTTGSSDEAFF. For the CDR3, the DNA is TGTGCCAGCAGTTACACTACAGGGTCGAGTGACGAAGCTTTCTTT.

The V gene is TRBV5-1, the J gene TRBJ1-1; the D gene is possibly TRBD1 (5 bases). Trimming took off 0 bases at V and 7 bases at J, with 19 bases between the two ends. The V gene's germline CDR1 is SGHRS and CDR2 YFSETQ. This CDR3 region has 16 residues. The chain's CDR3 is CASSLGFSGGLDEAFF. The CDR3 DNA reads as TGCGCCAGCAGCTTGGGCTTCTCGGGGGGACTCGATGAAGCTTTCTTT.

The CDR3 bases are TGTGCCAGCAGCCATGGCTGGACAGGCGCTAATGAAAAACTGTTTTTT. Amino acids: CASSHGWTGANEKLFF. This rearrangement joins TRBV4-2 to TRBJ1-4, with 7 positions matching TRBD1. From germline, CDR1 is LGHNA and CDR2 YNFKEQ. J lost 3 bases, V lost 3 bases, and 7 bases had no gene match. The CDR3 is 16 residues long.

This chain uses TRBV6-5 with TRBJ2-7, with D perhaps TRBD1 (6 bases). The CDR3 sequence is 14 residues long. The germline gives CDR1 MNHEY, CDR2 SVGAGI. Between the trimmed V and J ends, which lost 2 bases and 2 bases, there was a span of 10 bases. CDR3 residues: CASSYTGTTYEQYF. In DNA, the CDR3 is TGTGCCAGCAGTTACACCGGGACAACCTACGAGCAGTACTTC.

V gene TRBV2 combines with J gene TRBJ2-7; no firm D call. CDR3 size: 13 residues. Germline assignment: CDR1 SNHLY and CDR2 FYNNEI. The V end was cut by 6 bases, the J end by 1 base, with 10 bases between. CDR3 amino acids: CASRPTFSYEQYF. In nucleotides, the CDR3 is TGTGCCAGCAGGCCAACATTTTCCTACGAGCAGTACTTC.

The chain joins TRBV30 to TRBJ1-1; unclear D gene. The CDR3 length is 13 residues. The germline CDR1 and CDR2 sequences are GTSNPN and SVGIG (reference sequence). V was pared by 0 bases and J by 1 base, with 6 bases between. The CDR3 region is CAWSVAWNTEAFF. In DNA form, the CDR3 reads TGTGCCTGGAGTGTGGCATGGAACACTGAAGCTTTCTTT.

The chain uses TRBV28 and TRBJ1-1; D unresolved. Germline loops: CDR1 MDHEN, CDR2 SYDVKM. V was trimmed by 4 bases and J by 2 bases, leaving 5 bases between them. The CDR3 extends over 12 amino acids. CDR3 region: CASSYRNTEAFF. The DNA for the CDR3 is TGTGCCAGCAGTTATCGTAACACTGAAGCTTTCTTT.

The chain recombines TRBV27 with TRBJ1-1, with unresolved D. Germline V gene sequence: CDR1 MNHEY, CDR2 SMNVEV (reference sequence). Trimming stripped 3 bases from V and 4 bases from J, with 18 bases between. The CDR3 totals 16 residues. The CDR3 region is CASSLFAHTEGTEAFF. The CDR3 DNA reads TGTGCCAGCAGTTTGTTCGCCCACACGGAGGGCACTGAAGCTTTCTTT.

The J gene is TRBJ1-1, the V gene TRBV18; TRBD1 is a possible D gene (5 bases). This CDR3 has 16 amino acids. CDR1 and CDR2 from the germline V gene are KGHSH and LQKENI. V was shortened by 3 bases and J by 1 base, with 15 bases between the two germline ends. As DNA, the CDR3 is TGTGCCAGCTCACCCGGCAGGGTGAGGACGAACACTGAAGCTTTCTTT. This gives the protein CASSPGRVRTNTEAFF.

The chain combines TRBV5-1 with TRBJ2-6; D gene ambiguous. V lost 3 bases and J 0 bases, leaving 13 bases between the germline ends. Germline loops: CDR1 SGHRS, CDR2 YFSETQ. The CDR3 consists of 17 residues. The CDR3 spells CASSSGMPDSGANVLTF. In DNA, the CDR3 is TGCGCCAGCAGCTCGGGTATGCCAGACTCTGGGGCCAACGTCCTGACTTTC.

The chain employs TRBV4-1 and TRBJ1-4; the D is unclear. Germline CDR1 is MGHRA and CDR2 is YSYEKL. Trimming removed 4 bases at V and 0 bases at J, with 15 bases between. CDR3 length: 17 amino acids. In DNA form, the CDR3 reads TGCGCCAGCAGCCGCCTACAGAGTCCACCAACTAATGAAAAACTGTTTTTT. Translated: CASSRLQSPPTNEKLFF.

The V gene is TRBV7-3, the J gene TRBJ2-7, with 7 bases identical to TRBD1. The CDR3 is 15 amino acids. V was pared by 5 bases and J by 0 bases, with 7 bases of the junction left unmatched. Germline assignment: CDR1 SGHTA and CDR2 FQGTGA. The CDR3 sequence is CASSGQTGTSYEQYF. DNA of the CDR3: TGTGCCAGCAGCGGCCAGACAGGGACCTCCTACGAGCAGTACTTC.

The V and J genes are TRBV5-1 and TRBJ1-1, with a weak D call TRBD1 (6 bases). This CDR3 comprises 13 residues. From germline, CDR1 is SGHRS and CDR2 YFSETQ. The ends were cut back, 5 bases at V and 3 bases at J, with 11 bases in the middle. CDR3: CASSLQGDTEAFF. The CDR3, as DNA: TGCGCCAGCAGTCTACAGGGAGACACTGAAGCTTTCTTT.

The chain uses TRBV28 and TRBJ2-3, with 11 nucleotides matching TRBD2. This CDR3 region has 16 residues. J gave up 2 bases and V 6 bases, and 7 bases lay outside the gene matches. Germline V gene lookup returns CDR1 MDHEN and CDR2 SYDVKM. The CDR3 DNA sequence: TGTGCCAGCAGACCCGGGACTAGCGGACTCACAGATACGCAGTATTTT. Protein: CASRPGTSGLTDTQYF. The variable domain in full, completed from reference TRBV28 and TRBJ2-3, reads DVKVTQSSRYLVKRTGEKVFLECVQDMDHENMFWYRQDPGLGLRLIYFSYDVKMKEKGDIPEGYSVSREKKERFSLILESASTNQTSMYLCASRPGTSGLTDTQYFGPGTRLTVL.

The V call is TRBV6-6, the J call TRBJ2-7; maybe TRBD2 (6 bases). The CDR3 extends over 15 amino acids. Germline V CDR1 and CDR2: MNHNY, SVGAGI (reference sequence). The germline V and J ends were trimmed by 7 bases and 0 bases, with 16 bases remaining between them. The CDR3 region is CASIPGRGSSYEQYF. The CDR3 DNA reads as TGTGCCAGCATCCCTGGTCGGGGGAGCTCCTACGAGCAGTACTTC.

The chain couples TRBV7-8 to TRBJ2-5, with 8 bases fitting TRBD1. The CDR3 has 16 residues. V trimming: 6 bases; J trimming: 0 bases; junction bases outside the gene matches: 9. Germline V gene data show CDR1 as SGHVS and CDR2 as FQNEAQ. The CDR3 region is CASRDRQGPYQETQYF. In DNA form, the CDR3 reads TGTGCCAGCAGGGATCGACAGGGGCCGTACCAAGAGACCCAGTACTTC.

This rearrangement joins TRBV18 to TRBJ1-2; weak D call: TRBD1 (5 bases). This CDR3 has 15 amino acids. In germline, CDR1 is KGHSH, CDR2 LQKENI. Trimming stripped 1 base from V and 8 bases from J, with 17 bases between. The CDR3 DNA follows: TGTGCCAGCTCACCACAGCAGGGCGGCGTCTACGGCTACACCTTC. This codes for CASSPQQGGVYGYTF.